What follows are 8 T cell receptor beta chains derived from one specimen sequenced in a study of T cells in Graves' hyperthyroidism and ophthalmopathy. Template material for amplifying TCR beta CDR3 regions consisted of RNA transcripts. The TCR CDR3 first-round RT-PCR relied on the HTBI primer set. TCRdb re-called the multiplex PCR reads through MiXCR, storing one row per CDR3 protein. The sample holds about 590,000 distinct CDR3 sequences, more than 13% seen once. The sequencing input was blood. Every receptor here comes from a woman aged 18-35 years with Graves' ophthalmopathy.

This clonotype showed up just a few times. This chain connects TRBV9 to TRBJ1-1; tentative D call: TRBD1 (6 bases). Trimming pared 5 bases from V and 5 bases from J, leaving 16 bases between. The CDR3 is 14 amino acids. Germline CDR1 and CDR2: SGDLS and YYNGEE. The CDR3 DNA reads TGTGCCAGCAGATCCGTATCCCAGGGGACTGAAGCTTTCTTT. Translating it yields CASRSVSQGTEAFF.

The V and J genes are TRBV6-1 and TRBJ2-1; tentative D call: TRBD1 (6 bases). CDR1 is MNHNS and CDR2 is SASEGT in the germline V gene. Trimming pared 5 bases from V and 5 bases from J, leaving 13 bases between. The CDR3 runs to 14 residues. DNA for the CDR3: TGTGCCAGCAGTCAGCCGGACAGAAACAATGAGCAGTTCTTC. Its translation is CASSQPDRNNEQFF.

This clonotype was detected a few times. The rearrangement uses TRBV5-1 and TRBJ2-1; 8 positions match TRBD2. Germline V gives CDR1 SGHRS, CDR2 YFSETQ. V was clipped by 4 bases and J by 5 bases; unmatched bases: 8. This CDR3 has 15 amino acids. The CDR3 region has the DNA TGCGCCAGCAGCGTGGAACTAGCGGTTAACAATGAGCAGTTCTTC. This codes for CASSVELAVNNEQFF.

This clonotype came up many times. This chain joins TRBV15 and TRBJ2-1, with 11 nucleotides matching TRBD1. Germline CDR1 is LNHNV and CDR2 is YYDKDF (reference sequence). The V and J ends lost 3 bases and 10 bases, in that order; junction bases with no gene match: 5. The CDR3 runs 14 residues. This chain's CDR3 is CATSRGQGEGEQFF. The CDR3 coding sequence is TGTGCCACCAGCAGGGGACAGGGGGAAGGAGAGCAGTTCTTC.

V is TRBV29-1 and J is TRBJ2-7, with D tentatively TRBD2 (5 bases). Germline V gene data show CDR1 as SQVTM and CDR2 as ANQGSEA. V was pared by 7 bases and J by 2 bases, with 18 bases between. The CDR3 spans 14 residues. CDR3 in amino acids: CSASARGSTYEQYF. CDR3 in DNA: TGCAGCGCCTCCGCCCGAGGGAGCACCTACGAGCAGTACTTC.

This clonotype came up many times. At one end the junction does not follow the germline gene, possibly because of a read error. DNA for the CDR3: TGTGCCGGCAGTGGAGGACTAGCGGGACAAGAGACCCAGTACTTC. Amino acids: CAGSGGLAGQETQYF. This sequence joins TRBV2 and TRBJ2-5; 12 nucleotides align to TRBD2. CDR1 and CDR2 (germline): SNHLY, FYNNEI. The CDR3 consists of 15 residues. Full variable domain (remainder filled in from reference TRBV2 and TRBJ2-5): EPEVTQTPSHQVTQMGQEVILRCVPISNHLYFYWYRQILGQKVEFLVSFYNNEISEKSEIFDDQFSVERPDGSNFTLKIRSTKLEDSAMYFCAGSGGLAGQETQYFGPGTRLLVL.

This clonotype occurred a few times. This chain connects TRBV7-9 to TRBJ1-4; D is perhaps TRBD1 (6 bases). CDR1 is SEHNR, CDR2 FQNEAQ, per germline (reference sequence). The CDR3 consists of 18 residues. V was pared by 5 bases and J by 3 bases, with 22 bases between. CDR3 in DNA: TGTGCCAGCAGCGCCCCCCCAGGCGGTGGGGGCTCTAATGAAAAACTGTTTTTT. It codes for CASSAPPGGGGSNEKLFF. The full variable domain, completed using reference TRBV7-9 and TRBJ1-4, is DTGVSQNPRHKITKRGQNVTFRCDPISEHNRLYWYRQTLGQGPEFLTYFQNEAQLEKSRLLSDRFSAERPKGSFSTLEIQRTEQGDSAMYLCASSAPPGGGGSNEKLFFGSGTQLSVL.

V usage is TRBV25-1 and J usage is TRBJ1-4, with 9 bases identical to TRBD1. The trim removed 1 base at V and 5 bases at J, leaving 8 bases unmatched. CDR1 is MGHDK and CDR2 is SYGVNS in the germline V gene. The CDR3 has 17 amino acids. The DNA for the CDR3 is TGTGCCAGCAGTGAATCCCCTACAGGGGGCGGAAATGAAAAACTGTTTTTT. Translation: CASSESPTGGGNEKLFF. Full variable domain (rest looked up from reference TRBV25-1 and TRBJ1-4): EADIYQTPRYLVIGTGKKITLECSQTMGHDKMYWYQQDPGMELHLIHYSYGVNSTEKGDLSSESTVSRIRTEHFPLTLESARPSHTSQYLCASSESPTGGGNEKLFFGSGTQLSVL.